Below are 3 T cell receptor beta chains sequenced from a single sample in a study of blood T cell repertoires in COVID-19. TCRdb's table, derived via immunoSEQ multiplex PCR, lists solely in-frame clones and lacks some. The data contain over 250,000 clones, about 90% of them singletons. Material for sequencing was peripheral blood. These receptors all come from a woman in her forties or fifties with COVID-19, enrolled during active disease.

The gene calls are TRBV18 and TRBJ2-3; D gene uncertain. Germline V gives CDR1 KGHSH, CDR2 LQKENI. This CDR3 spans 14 amino acids. With 3 bases removed from V and 1 base from J, the gap between germline ends came to 8 bases. DNA of the CDR3: TGTGCCAGCTCACCCAGTGGAGGCACAGATACGCAGTATTTT. It is translated as CASSPSGGTDTQYF.

For this clone: An end of the junction does not agree with germline; a read error may underlie this. The chain links TRBV12-3 or TRBV12-4 to TRBJ2-2; the match to TRBD2 covers 7 bases. CDR3 length: 12 amino acids. The CDR3 here is CAPLADTGELFF. For the CDR3, the DNA is TGCGCCCCGCTAGCGGACACCGGGGAGCTGTTTTTT.

V usage is TRBV29-1 and J usage is TRBJ1-1, with D unresolved. This CDR3 is built from 11 residues. Germline V gene data show CDR1 as SQVTM and CDR2 as ANQGSEA. V lost 8 bases, J lost 6 bases, and 13 bases lay in between. This CDR3 is CSSRHSAEAFF. The CDR3 DNA follows: TGCAGCTCTCGACATAGCGCTGAAGCTTTCTTT.